This TCR beta chain derives from a study of tumor-infiltrating lymphocytes in primary liver carcinoma. Unsorted bulk tissue (roughly 18-32 mg) underwent RNA and DNA co-extraction. All patients had surgically resected primary liver carcinoma. The study's findings and limits: Tumor-adjacent and tumor-blood pairs overlapped less than tumor region pairs did. Tumor tissue displayed a significantly greater top-250-clone fraction than blood (p = 0.039).

This clonotype was recorded once. Its target is unknown. The DNA is left out, because the CDR3 cannot be placed on it with certainty; the CDR3 is given as TCRdb lists it. From 500 ng of total RNA, TCR beta-specific cDNA was reverse-transcribed using a constant-region primer. A slightly modified ARM-PCR protocol with three nested multiplex PCR rounds produced these TCR beta libraries. MiXCR was run by TCRdb on the multiplex PCR reads, yielding one entry per CDR3 protein. The table shows 20,000 to 30,000 distinct CDR3 sequences, with nearly 80% occurring only once. This TCR came from a man between 40 and 49 years old with primary liver carcinoma and hepatitis B virus infection. The material sequenced was liver tumor tissue from sampling region 3. Subset here: tumor region T3, left-lateral pole.

The chain's CDR3 is CASRWGGRTEAFFGQGKYF. The chain joins TRBV11-2 to TRBJ2-5; the tabulated D call, TRBD1, remains unverified against the DNA. The CDR3 adds up to 19 amino acids, both ends counted. CDR1 and CDR2 (germline): SGHAT, FQNNGV.